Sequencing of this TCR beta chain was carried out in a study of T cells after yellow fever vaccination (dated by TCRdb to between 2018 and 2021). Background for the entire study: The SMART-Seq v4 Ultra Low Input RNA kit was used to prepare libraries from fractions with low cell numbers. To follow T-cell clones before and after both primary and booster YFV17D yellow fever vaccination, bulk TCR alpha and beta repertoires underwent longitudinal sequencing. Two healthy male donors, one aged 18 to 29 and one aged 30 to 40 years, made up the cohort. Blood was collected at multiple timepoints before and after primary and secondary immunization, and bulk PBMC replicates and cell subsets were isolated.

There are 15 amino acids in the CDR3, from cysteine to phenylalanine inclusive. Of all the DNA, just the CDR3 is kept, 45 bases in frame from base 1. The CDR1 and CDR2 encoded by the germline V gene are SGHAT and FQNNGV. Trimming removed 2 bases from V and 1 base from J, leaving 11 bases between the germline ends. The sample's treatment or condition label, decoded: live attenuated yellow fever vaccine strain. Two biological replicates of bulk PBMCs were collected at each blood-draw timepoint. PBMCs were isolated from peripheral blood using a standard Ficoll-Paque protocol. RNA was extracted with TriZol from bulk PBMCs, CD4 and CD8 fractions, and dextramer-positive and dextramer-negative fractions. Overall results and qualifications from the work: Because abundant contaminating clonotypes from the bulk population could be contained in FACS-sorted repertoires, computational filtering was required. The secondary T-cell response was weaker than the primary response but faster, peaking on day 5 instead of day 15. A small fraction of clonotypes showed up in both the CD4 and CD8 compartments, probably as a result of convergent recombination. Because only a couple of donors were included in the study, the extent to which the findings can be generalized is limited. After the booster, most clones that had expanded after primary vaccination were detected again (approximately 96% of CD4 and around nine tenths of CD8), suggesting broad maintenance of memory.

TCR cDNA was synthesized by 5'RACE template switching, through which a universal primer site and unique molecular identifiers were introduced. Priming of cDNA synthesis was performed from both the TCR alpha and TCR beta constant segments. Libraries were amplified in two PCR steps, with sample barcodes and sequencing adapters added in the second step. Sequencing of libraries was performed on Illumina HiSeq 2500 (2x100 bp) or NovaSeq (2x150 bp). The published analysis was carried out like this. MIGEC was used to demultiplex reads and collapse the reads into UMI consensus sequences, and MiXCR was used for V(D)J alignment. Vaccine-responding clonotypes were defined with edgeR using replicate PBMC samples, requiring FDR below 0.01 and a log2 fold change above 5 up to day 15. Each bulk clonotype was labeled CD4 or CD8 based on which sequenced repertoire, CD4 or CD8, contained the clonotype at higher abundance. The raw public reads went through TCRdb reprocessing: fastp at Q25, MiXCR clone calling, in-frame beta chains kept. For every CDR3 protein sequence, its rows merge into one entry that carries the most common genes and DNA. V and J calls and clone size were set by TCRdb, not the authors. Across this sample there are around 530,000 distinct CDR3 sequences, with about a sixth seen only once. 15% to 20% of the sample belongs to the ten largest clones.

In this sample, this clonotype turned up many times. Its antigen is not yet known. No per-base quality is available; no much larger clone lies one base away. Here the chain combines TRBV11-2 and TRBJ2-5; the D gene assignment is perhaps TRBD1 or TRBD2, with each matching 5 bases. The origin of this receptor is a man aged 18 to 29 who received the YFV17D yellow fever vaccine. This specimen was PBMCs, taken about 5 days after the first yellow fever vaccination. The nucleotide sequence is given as TGTGCCAGCAGCTTATTTCCGGGACCCCAAGAGACCCAGTACTTC. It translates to CASSLFPGPQETQYF.